The T cell receptor (beta chain) described here comes from a study of blood T cell repertoires in COVID-19. Across the whole study: Samples of COVID-19 (acute and convalescent) were obtained from the United States, Italy and Spain. Sources were T cells, B-cell-depleted T cells, or PBMCs; the material itself was cDNA or gDNA.

CDR3 length: 18 amino acids. V was clipped by 4 bases and J by 0 bases; unmatched bases: 8. The germline V gene has CDR1 LGHDT and CDR2 YNNKEL (reference sequence). As originally analysed: Estimation of nucleated cell counts was performed using reference gene primer amplification. Profiling relied on immunoSEQ multiplex PCR, and the TCRdb table lists in-frame clones only, not all of them. V, J and clone size are taken as reported in that table, and D and trimming were inferred from the DNA itself. The top ten clones hold about 1.3% of a sample with tens of thousands of clones, about 92% of them seen once.

This sequence originates from a man in his fifties or sixties with acute or convalescent COVID-19. The sample taken for sequencing was peripheral blood. The chain carries TRBV3-1 (or the pseudogene TRBV3-2) and TRBJ2-1; 11 positions agree with TRBD2. The CDR3 sequence is CASSRQLAGVNSYNEQFF. The CDR3 DNA reads TGTGCCAGCAGCCGCCAACTAGCGGGGGTCAACTCCTACAATGAGCAGTTCTTC.